The 23 T cell receptor beta chains below were found in one sample sequenced in a study of OX40 agonist ivuxolimab in advanced cancers. Produced via immunoSEQ multiplex PCR; TCRdb's table is partial and in-frame only. The profile shows approximately 70,000 clones, more than 75% of them singletons. The sample here was CD4+ or CD8+ T cells sorted from blood, taken in a trial of the OX40 agonist ivuxolimab. All receptors derive from an adult with an advanced solid tumor such as melanoma, head and neck, liver or kidney cancer.

This chain uses TRBV21-1 with TRBJ2-1; the D call TRBD2 from the table was never checked on the DNA. TRBV21-1 is given as a pseudogene. This CDR3 has 15 residues. The CDR3 is CASRPGTSGIGEQFF. In DNA form, the CDR3 reads TGTGCCAGCAGGCCCGGGACTAGCGGGATTGGTGAGCAGTTCTTC.

This clone was counted once. The chain combines TRBV5-4 with TRBJ2-5; 7 nucleotides match TRBD1. CDR1 is SGHNT and CDR2 is YYREEE in the germline V gene (reference sequence). The V segment lost 4 bases and the J segment 5 bases; nucleotides outside the gene matches: 14. The length of the CDR3 is 16 residues. The CDR3 protein is CASSQDRVSSSETQYF. As DNA, the CDR3 is TGTGCCAGCAGCCAAGACAGGGTATCGAGCTCGGAGACCCAGTACTTC.

This clone showed up just a few times. The rearrangement links TRBV2 to TRBJ1-3; D ambiguous. Germline V CDR1 and CDR2: SNHLY, FYNNEI. Deletions cut 8 bases from V and 0 bases from J, with 14 bases between. This CDR3 contains 15 residues. The CDR3 spells CASSLLRLSGNTIYF. The CDR3 DNA sequence: TGTGCCAGCTCACTTTTGCGCCTCTCTGGAAACACCATATATTTT.

This clone was seen only once. J is TRBJ2-7 and V is TRBV13; D gene ambiguous. The V gene's germline CDR1 is PRHDT and CDR2 FYEKMQ (reference sequence). The CDR3 loop spans 14 amino acids. Trimming removed 0 bases from V and 3 bases from J, with 9 bases in between. In DNA, the CDR3 is TGTGCCAGCAGCTTAGGCTCGAGGCTCTACGAGCAGTACTTC. This gives the protein CASSLGSRLYEQYF.

V usage is TRBV10-1 and J usage is TRBJ2-2, with TRBD1 as a possible D gene (6 bases). The CDR3 is 14 amino acids. V was shortened by 6 bases and J by 5 bases, with 13 bases between the two germline ends. Germline V gene sequence: CDR1 WNHNN, CDR2 SYGVQD (reference sequence). CDR3 nucleotide sequence: TGCGCCAGCAGATACAACAGGGATACCGGGGAGCTGTTTTTT. Translating gives CASRYNRDTGELFF.

The chain couples TRBV28 to TRBJ2-2, with D unresolved. V shed 7 bases and J shed 5 bases, with 23 bases lying between them. This CDR3 contains 17 residues. The germline V gene encodes CDR1 MDHEN and CDR2 SYDVKM. The CDR3 sequence: CASIPLLGPLGTGELFF. As DNA, the CDR3 is TGTGCCAGCATACCCCTTTTGGGTCCCCTGGGGACCGGGGAGCTGTTTTTT. The full variable domain, its missing parts supplied by reference TRBV28 and TRBJ2-2, is DVKVTQSSRYLVKRTGEKVFLECVQDMDHENMFWYRQDPGLGLRLIYFSYDVKMKEKGDIPEGYSVSREKKERFSLILESASTNQTSMYLCASIPLLGPLGTGELFFGEGSRLTVL.

The J gene is TRBJ1-1, the V gene TRBV5-1; TRBD1 aligns across 7 bases. Germline CDR1 is SGHRS and CDR2 is YFSETQ. The V gene end was trimmed by 4 bases and the J gene end by 1 base; junction bases not matched to a gene: 4. The CDR3 consists of 14 residues. Written as DNA, the CDR3 is TGCGCCAGCAGCCCTGGACAGGAGAACACTGAAGCTTTCTTT. This sequence encodes CASSPGQENTEAFF.

J is TRBJ2-3 and V is TRBV19, with D hard to call. The CDR3 is 14 amino acids. V gave up 5 bases and J gave up 4 bases, with 13 bases separating them. Germline V gives CDR1 LNHDA, CDR2 SQIVND (reference sequence). CDR3 in amino acids: CASSVGRAPDTQYF. The DNA for the CDR3 is TGTGCCAGTAGTGTGGGAAGGGCTCCAGATACGCAGTATTTT.

The gene calls are TRBV11-3 and TRBJ2-7, with TRBD2 identical over 11 bases. The length of the CDR3 is 15 residues. V trimming: 5 bases; J trimming: 5 bases; junction bases outside the gene matches: 8. Germline CDR1 SGHNT, CDR2 YENEEA. CDR3 protein: CASSQSSGRAHEQYF. In DNA, the CDR3 is TGTGCCAGCAGCCAAAGTAGCGGGAGGGCCCACGAGCAGTACTTC. Full variable domain (outside the CDR3, taken from reference TRBV11-3 and TRBJ2-7): EAGVVQSPRYKIIEKKQPVAFWCNPISGHNTLYWYLQNLGQGPELLIRYENEEAVDDSQLPKDRFSAERLKGVDSTLKIQPAELGDSAVYLCASSQSSGRAHEQYFGPGTRLTVT.

A single count supports this clone. J is TRBJ2-2 and V is TRBV5-4; 7 bases line up with TRBD2. With 5 bases clipped from V and 5 bases from J, the junction kept 12 bases outside the gene matches. The length of the CDR3 is 16 residues. In germline, CDR1 is SGHNT, CDR2 YYREEE (reference sequence). DNA of the CDR3: TGTGCCAGCAGAGACGAAAGACTAGCCGGTACCGGGGAGCTGTTTTTT. Its protein product is CASRDERLAGTGELFF.

As for this clone: Germline and junction disagree at one end, which may indicate a read error. The rearrangement links TRBV11-3 to TRBJ2-3; 8 bases line up with TRBD2. Germline CDR1 reads SGHNT; CDR2 reads YENEEA. The CDR3 spans 15 residues. The CDR3 DNA is TGTGCCAGCAGTTTAGGGGATAGCGGGATCGATACGCAGTATTTT. This translates into CASSLGDSGIDTQYF.

The gene calls are TRBV2 and TRBJ1-2; 7 bases line up with TRBD1. V lost 6 bases, J lost 7 bases, and 11 bases stayed unmatched. This CDR3 has 14 residues. CDR1 and CDR2 from the germline V gene are SNHLY and FYNNEI. The CDR3 bases are TGTGCCAGCAGCGTACAGGGGTTGGGCACTGGCTACACCTTC. This translates into CASSVQGLGTGYTF.

In this sample, this clone turned up a few times. The gene calls are TRBV11-3 and TRBJ2-3, with no clear D. CDR1 SGHNT and CDR2 YENEEA come from the germline V gene. Trimming took off 1 base at V and 6 bases at J, with 8 bases between the two ends. This CDR3 spans 13 amino acids. The CDR3 region has the DNA TGTGCCAGCAGCTTAGGGCTTGGTGATACGCAGTATTTT. The encoded protein is CASSLGLGDTQYF.

The chain recombines TRBV5-1 with TRBJ2-4, with 11 bases fitting TRBD2. The CDR3 is 17 amino acids. V shed 4 bases, J shed 7 bases, and the junction held 13 bases outside the gene matches. Germline CDR1 is SGHRS and CDR2 is YFSETQ. CDR3 bases: TGCGCCAGCAGCCCCCACCCCGGGACTAGCGGAGGGAACATTCAGTACTTC. Translation: CASSPHPGTSGGNIQYF.

This clone was picked up one time. This chain uses TRBV5-4 with TRBJ2-4; 7 positions match TRBD1. This CDR3 has 13 amino acids. The germline V gene encodes CDR1 SGHNT and CDR2 YYREEE (reference sequence). V shed 4 bases and J 8 bases; nucleotides not matched to a gene: 6. Here the CDR3 DNA reads TGTGCCAGCAGCGGGGACAGAGGGGACATTCAGTACTTC. Translating it yields CASSGDRGDIQYF.

This sequence joins TRBV7-2 and TRBJ1-3; D is ambiguous. With 3 bases removed from V and 0 bases from J, the gap between germline ends came to 18 bases. Germline V CDR1 and CDR2: SGHTA, FQGNSA. The CDR3 runs to 18 residues. This chain's CDR3 is CASSFLGNQLFSGNTIYF. The DNA of the CDR3 is TGTGCCAGCAGCTTCTTGGGTAATCAGCTCTTCTCTGGAAACACCATATATTTT.

The V and J genes are TRBV5-6 and TRBJ2-5; tentatively, D is TRBD2 (6 bases). The V end lost 0 bases, the J end lost 2 bases, and 11 bases lay between the germline ends. This CDR3 contains 15 residues. CDR1 is SGHDT and CDR2 is YYEEEE in the germline V gene. Written as DNA, the CDR3 is TGTGCCAGCAGCTTGGTCAGGCGGGGACAAGAGACCCAGTACTTC. Protein sequence: CASSLVRRGQETQYF.

In this sample, this clone turned up once. At one boundary the junction diverges from the germline segment, which might be a read error. J is TRBJ1-1 and V is TRBV5-1, with D possibly matching TRBD1 (5 bases). CDR3 length: 13 residues. Germline lookup yields CDR1 SGHRS and CDR2 YFSETQ. The DNA of the CDR3 is TGCGCCAGCGGCTTGGCCTGGGACGGTGAAGCTTTCTTT. It codes for CASGLAWDGEAFF.

The CDR3 bases are TGTGCCAGCAGCTTAGTCGGCCCTTCCTCAGAGACCCAGTACTTC. As protein: CASSLVGPSSETQYF. The chain couples TRBV11-2 to TRBJ2-5; D not resolved. Trimming removed 1 base from V and 4 bases from J, with 13 bases in between. Germline values: CDR1 SGHAT, CDR2 FQNNGV. The CDR3 length is 15 residues.

The chain uses TRBV11-2 and TRBJ2-5; 14 bases are a match to TRBD2. The germline CDR1 and CDR2 sequences are SGHAT and FQNNGV. The CDR3 spans 16 residues. Unmatched junction bases numbered 7, after V lost 5 bases and J lost 5 bases. For the CDR3, the DNA is TGTGCCAGCAGCCCAGGACTAGCGGGAGGCGGGGAGACCCAGTACTTC. It encodes CASSPGLAGGGETQYF.

The chain recombines TRBV28 with TRBJ2-5; unclear D gene. CDR3 size: 12 residues. Trimming stripped 6 bases from V and 4 bases from J, with 9 bases between. Germline lookup yields CDR1 MDHEN and CDR2 SYDVKM. The CDR3, as DNA: TGTGCCAGCAGGTTGGGCGGAGAGACCCAGTACTTC. Amino acid sequence: CASRLGGETQYF.

The V gene is TRBV5-1, the J gene TRBJ1-1, with a tentative D call TRBD1 (5 bases). CDR3 size: 15 residues. V lost 0 bases, J lost 1 base, and 10 bases lay in between. The germline V gene has CDR1 SGHRS and CDR2 YFSETQ. The CDR3 loop is CASSLEPGKNTEAFF. In nucleotides, the CDR3 is TGCGCCAGCAGCTTGGAACCAGGGAAGAACACTGAAGCTTTCTTT.

This chain links TRBV7-9 with TRBJ2-1; unclear D gene. CDR3 size: 14 residues. The V end was cut by 3 bases, the J end by 6 bases, with 12 bases between. CDR1 and CDR2 (germline): SEHNR, FQNEAQ (reference sequence). CDR3 protein: CASSFDPALNEQFF. The CDR3 DNA follows: TGTGCCAGCAGCTTTGACCCGGCCCTCAATGAGCAGTTCTTC.